This T cell receptor (beta chain) was recovered during a study of blood T cells in healthy people across ages. CDR3 size: 17 residues. Per the germline V gene, CDR1 is KGHDR and CDR2 is SFDVKD. The germline V and J ends were trimmed by 0 bases and 0 bases, with 12 bases remaining between them. Then a second PCR, running roughly 7 to 11 cycles, was carried out with a sample-barcoded 5' primer and a J-beta primer mix. TCRdb re-called the 5' RACE reads through MiXCR, storing one row per CDR3 protein. The table includes around 790,000 distinct CDR3 sequences, 40% to 50% detected once. Study-level points and caveats: Investigators treated diversity estimates from one million T cells as underestimates. Measured against age, TCR beta diversity per million T cells decreased in a roughly linear manner.

This clonotype was counted a single time. The target antigen is unknown. This receptor was identified in a man between 60 and 75 years old in good health. Sequenced input: blood. The gene calls are TRBV24-1 and TRBJ2-3; possibly TRBD1 for D (5 bases). CDR3 coding DNA: TGTGCCACCAGTGATTTGGGGGCAGGATTAAGCACAGATACGCAGTATTTT. Amino acid sequence: CATSDLGAGLSTDTQYF.